These 14 T cell receptor beta chains originate from one sample sequenced in a study of Ad26.COV2.S vaccination and SARS-CoV-2 variants. Treatment denoted: around 19 received Ad26.COV2.S at low or high dose, single or two shots; about five received placebo; per-sample allocation not given. At day 63 after the first vaccine or placebo injection, samples were drawn. Assay: immunoSEQ multiplex PCR; the TCRdb copy retains only in-frame clones and omits some. In the table there are about 480,000 clones, 70% to 90% of which are singletons. The material sequenced was peripheral blood, taken in a trial of Ad26.COV2.S vaccine versus placebo. The receptors derive from a person aged 18-65 years who received the Ad26.COV2.S COVID-19 vaccine or a placebo.

The gene calls are TRBV20-1 and TRBJ2-3; 8 positions match TRBD2. Per germline, CDR1 DFQATT and CDR2 SNEGSKA (reference sequence). V gave up 6 bases and J gave up 5 bases; unmatched junction bases: 1. The CDR3 consists of 11 residues. The CDR3 reads CSATSVDTQYF. The CDR3 DNA reads TGCAGTGCGACTAGCGTAGATACGCAGTATTTT.

This sequence joins TRBV9 and TRBJ2-7, with 12 bases lining up with TRBD1. Losses at the gene ends were 2 bases for V and 9 bases for J; bases not matched to a gene: 9. The germline gives CDR1 SGDLS, CDR2 YYNGEE. The CDR3 spans 15 residues. CDR3 amino acids: CASSVGQGAAMRQYF. CDR3 in DNA: TGTGCCAGCAGCGTGGGACAGGGGGCGGCCATGCGGCAGTACTTC.

The CDR3 region is CASSQASDGKGGYTF. CDR3 in DNA: TGTGCCAGCAGCCAGGCTTCAGACGGTAAGGGTGGCTACACCTTC. The chain combines TRBV3-1 (or the pseudogene TRBV3-2) with TRBJ1-2; D gene ambiguous. The CDR3 loop spans 15 amino acids. With 3 bases removed from V and 7 bases from J, the gap between germline ends came to 18 bases. CDR1 LGHDT and CDR2 YNNKEL come from the germline V gene (reference sequence).

V usage is TRBV12-3 or TRBV12-4 and J usage is TRBJ2-5; D not certain. Trimming shortened V by 8 bases and J by 5 bases, and 9 bases separated the two germline ends. CDR3 length equals 11 residues. This chain's CDR3 is CASQRWETQYF. DNA for the CDR3: TGTGCCAGCCAGAGGTGGGAGACCCAGTACTTC.

The chain recombines TRBV5-1 with TRBJ2-1, with unresolved D. Germline assignment: CDR1 SGHRS and CDR2 YFSETQ. The CDR3 has 14 residues. Trimming took off 3 bases at V and 4 bases at J, with 11 bases between the two ends. The CDR3 nucleotides read TGCGCCAGCAGCTCTGAAAGGGTTTACAATGAGCAGTTCTTC. It translates to CASSSERVYNEQFF.

J is TRBJ2-1 and V is TRBV15; TRBD2 might be the D (6 bases). Trimming took off 1 base at V and 12 bases at J, with 19 bases between the two ends. The CDR3 has 15 residues. Germline V lookup: CDR1 LNHNV, CDR2 YYDKDF (reference sequence). The CDR3 DNA reads as TGTGCCACCAGCAGAGGTGTATTCGAGGGACTGGGGCAGTTCTTC. This translates into CATSRGVFEGLGQFF. The full variable domain, its missing parts supplied by reference TRBV15 and TRBJ2-1, is DAMVIQNPRYQVTQFGKPVTLSCSQTLNHNVMYWYQQKSSQAPKLLFHYYDKDFNNEADTPDNFQSRRPNTSFCFLDIRSPGLGDTAMYLCATSRGVFEGLGQFFGPGTRLTVL.

This clone showed up just a few times. This sequence joins TRBV7-9 and TRBJ1-4; D not certain. There are 13 residues in the CDR3. V dropped 9 bases and J dropped 6 bases, with 14 bases sitting between them. In germline, CDR1 is SEHNR, CDR2 FQNEAQ (reference sequence). CDR3 protein: CASIDREYEKLFF. The CDR3 DNA follows: TGTGCCAGTATCGATAGGGAGTATGAAAAACTGTTTTTT.

V and J are TRBV28 and TRBJ1-1; 9 nucleotides line up with TRBD1. CDR3 size: 13 residues. Germline lookup yields CDR1 MDHEN and CDR2 SYDVKM. With 5 bases clipped from V and 6 bases from J, the junction kept 4 bases outside the gene matches. The CDR3 is CASSATGGPEAFF. As DNA, the CDR3 is TGTGCCAGCAGTGCCACAGGGGGCCCTGAAGCTTTCTTT.

The chain links TRBV29-1 to TRBJ2-7, with 13 bases identical to TRBD2. Germline CDR1 is SQVTM and CDR2 is ANQGSEA. The CDR3 sequence is 13 residues long. With V trimmed by 6 bases and J by 6 bases, 5 bases remained unmatched. For the CDR3, the DNA is TGCAGCGTACTGACTAGCGGGAGGAGCGAGCAGTACTTC. Amino acids: CSVLTSGRSEQYF.

CDR3 DNA: TGTGCCACCAGCAGAGATTCGAGGCTAGCGGGAGATAAGTACGAGCAGTACTTC. Protein sequence: CATSRDSRLAGDKYEQYF. The chain couples TRBV15 to TRBJ2-7; 10 bases line up with TRBD2. Germline loops: CDR1 LNHNV, CDR2 YYDKDF (reference sequence). Unmatched junction bases numbered 12, after V lost 0 bases and J lost 4 bases. The CDR3 totals 18 residues.

This chain connects TRBV19 to TRBJ2-3; 11 bases map to TRBD2. Germline V CDR1 and CDR2: LNHDA, SQIVND (reference sequence). The CDR3 has 17 amino acids. V shed 6 bases, J shed 1 base, and the junction held 9 bases outside the gene matches. The CDR3 is CASSATGTSGGTDTQYF. The CDR3 DNA reads as TGTGCCAGTAGCGCTACTGGGACTAGCGGAGGCACAGATACGCAGTATTTT.

The rearrangement links TRBV3-1 (or the pseudogene TRBV3-2) to TRBJ1-5, with D unresolved. The CDR3 extends over 15 amino acids. Trimming shortened V by 4 bases and J by 9 bases, and 19 bases separated the two germline ends. CDR1 is LGHDT and CDR2 is YNNKEL in the germline V gene (reference sequence). In DNA form, the CDR3 reads TGTGCCAGCAGCCGAACGTTGGACGGTGCGTCGCCCCAGCATTTT. It yields the protein CASSRTLDGASPQHF.

The chain is built from TRBV30 and TRBJ1-1; D is possibly TRBD1 (5 bases). The CDR3 sequence is 14 residues long. The germline V gene has CDR1 GTSNPN and CDR2 SVGIG (reference sequence). The V and J ends lost 4 bases and 1 base respectively, with 13 bases between them. The CDR3 coding sequence is TGTGCCTGGAATATTGGCAGGGCGAACACTGAAGCTTTCTTT. Protein: CAWNIGRANTEAFF.

The rearrangement links TRBV28 to TRBJ2-2; no definite D call. Germline CDR1 is MDHEN and CDR2 is SYDVKM. V shed 3 bases and J shed 5 bases, with 16 bases lying between them. The CDR3 totals 16 residues. DNA for the CDR3: TGTGCCAGCAGTTTTAGTACGGTGCGCGCGACCGGGGAGCTGTTTTTT. It yields the protein CASSFSTVRATGELFF. The full variable domain, rest sourced from reference TRBV28 and TRBJ2-2, is DVKVTQSSRYLVKRTGEKVFLECVQDMDHENMFWYRQDPGLGLRLIYFSYDVKMKEKGDIPEGYSVSREKKERFSLILESASTNQTSMYLCASSFSTVRATGELFFGEGSRLTVL.